This T cell receptor beta chain is from a study of T cells expressing NK-cell markers. At the level of the study: It was from sorted CD3+CD56+NKG2C+, CD3+CD56+NKG2C- and CD3+CD56-NKG2C+ T cells that TCR beta repertoires came. HCMV serostatus: seven of eight sequenced donors positive, one negative. The study's findings and limits: There remained a lack of clarity about HCMV specificity of expanded NKG2C+ T cell clones. Roughly 1.0-7.0% of CD8+ T cells in about six donors belonged to dominant NKG2C+ clonotypes.

TCRdb re-analyzed the 5' RACE reads; it lists each CDR3 protein once, without DNA. The sample has roughly 420,000 distinct CDR3 sequences; the top ten hold roughly 7.2%. Note on this clonotype: Antigen: not known.

From germline, CDR1 is DFQATT and CDR2 SNEGSKA (reference sequence). The CDR3 has 12 amino acids. Sequences were obtained from blood T cells: a sorted CD56 or NKG2C T cell subset, CD4+ or CD8+ T cells, or bulk PBMC T cells (not recorded which). The TCR sequence derives from a woman between 18 and 70 years old in good health. This chain uses TRBV20-1 with TRBJ2-5; TCRdb designates TRBD1, a call that cannot be tested without DNA. The chain's CDR3 is CSAGHYQETQYF.